This TCR beta chain was recorded in a study of T-cell memory formation after mild COVID-19 listed by TCRdb under 2021. Background for the entire study: Most TCR sequence clusters were specific to one of the two donors. In two donors, T-cell clones that expanded and contracted after mild COVID-19 were tracked by sequencing TCRalpha and TCRbeta repertoires over time. Two young, previously healthy adult volunteers made up the cohort, one male and one female.

TCRdb lists the instrument as Illumina NovaSeq 6000. cDNA libraries for TCRalpha and TCRbeta were prepared by 5'RACE using constant-segment primers, with sample barcodes and unique molecular identifiers added. RNA was extracted from every sample with Trizol reagent. Libraries were amplified in two PCR steps, with a second sample barcode and Illumina TruSeq adapters added in the second step. Sequencing of the libraries was done on an Illumina NovaSeq, producing 2 x 150 bp paired-end reads. In the paper's pipeline: The reads were demultiplexed and collapsed into UMI-guided consensus sequences using migec v1.2.7. Using mixcr v2.1.11, UMI consensuses were aligned to TRA and TRB V and J templates and then assembled into clonotypes. Clonotypes were classified as expanded or contracted when called significant by both edgeR and NoisET, with noise models trained on biological replicates. For edgeR calls, a false discovery rate-adjusted p below 0.01 and a log2 fold-change threshold of 1 were applied. As an exploratory analysis of dynamics, PCA with hierarchical clustering was applied to max-normalized trajectories of the 1000 most abundant clonotypes. Each responding clone was given a CD4 or CD8 phenotype based on the CD4+ and CD8+ repertoires, which had been sequenced separately. TCRdb reprocessing: public reads trimmed at Q25 with fastp, clones called with MiXCR, in-frame beta chains kept. Entries that share a CDR3 protein sequence are merged under the most common genes and DNA. The V and J calls shown here were made by TCRdb, not taken from the authors' results. Across this sample there are 98,000 or so distinct CDR3 sequences, with roughly 19% seen only once. The ten top clones hold less than 6.5% of the sample.

PBMCs were isolated by Ficoll-Paque density gradient centrifugation. Points the paper makes about the study in general: Balanced CD4/CD8 phenotypes were observed for clones contracting from day 15 to 85, whereas a bias towards CD4+ was observed for a second wave of clones expanding from day 15 to 37. Contracting CD4+ clones were found mainly in CM and EM memory subsets, while CD8+ clones were enriched in EMRA. Some responding clones were detected in pre-infection memory, suggesting pre-existing cross-reactive memory T cells joined the SARS-CoV-2 response. The study included only a couple of mild cases, and larger cohorts that include severe cases with pre-infection samples were judged to be necessary. Whether the second-wave clones peaking on day 37 were SARS-CoV-2 specific was not confirmed.

This clonotype came up a few times. Its antigen specificity is not known. Base qualities are not recorded, but no much larger clone differs from it by a single base. Material for sequencing was PBMCs or a T cell subset sorted from them (not recorded which). This receptor was identified in a young man who had mild COVID-19 (a few samples of this study predate the infection). The sample titles of this study are shuffled in the database, so cell type and time point are left out; the donor was told from shared clones.

The CDR3 corresponds to CASSKDRSPYNEQFF. In nucleotide form, the sequence is TGTGCCAGCAGTAAAGACAGGAGTCCCTACAATGAGCAGTTCTTC. This receptor chain uses TRBV6-5 and TRBJ2-1, with a weak D call of TRBD1 (6 bases match). V is pared back by 5 bases and J by 2 bases, with 13 bases lying between the germline termini. The CDR3 starts with the cysteine, ends with the phenylalanine, and has 15 residues. Kept here is only the CDR3 DNA, which spans 45 bases and is read in frame from base 1. The germline V gene provides CDR1 MNHEY and CDR2 SVGAGI.